This is a list of T cell receptor beta chains from one sample in a study of T cells in Graves' hyperthyroidism and ophthalmopathy. TCRdb itself ran the multiplex PCR reads through MiXCR, one entry per CDR3 protein. The table lists 280,000 or so distinct CDR3 sequences, about 25% of them singletons. The sequenced sample was blood. These receptors were obtained from a man aged 35-49 years with Graves' hyperthyroidism that later progressed to Graves' ophthalmopathy. The CDR3 runs from the conserved cysteine through the conserved F or W. The order of the fields is D gene, clone size, J gene, V gene, CDR3 DNA, CDR3 protein. D genes are given only for firm matches. Clone size is not always given. Where it is, it says once, few, many or a class for expanded clones.

D: TRBD2; size: many; J: TRBJ2-7; V: TRBV20-1; DNA: TGCAGTGCTAGAGACCCCCTCGGGACTAGCTCAGCCGAGCAGTACTTC; CDR3: CSARDPLGTSSAEQYF
D: .; size: many; J: TRBJ1-1; V: TRBV10-2; DNA: TGCGCCAGCGGAAGACAGACGAACACTGAAGCTTTCTTT; CDR3: CASGRQTNTEAFF
D: TRBD2; size: few; J: TRBJ2-2; V: TRBV5-1; DNA: TGCGCCAGCAGCTTGTCCCTAGCGGGAACGAACACCGGGGAGCTGTTTTTT; CDR3: CASSLSLAGTNTGELFF
D: TRBD2; size: many; J: TRBJ2-7; V: TRBV12-3/TRBV12-4; DNA: TGTGCCAGCAGTTTGGGGACTAGCGGGAGTCTGTACGAGCAGTACTTC; CDR3: CASSLGTSGSLYEQYF
D: TRBD1; size: many; J: TRBJ2-7; V: TRBV6-5; DNA: TGTGCCAGCAGTTATGGTTCAGGGGGCGTTTACGAGCAGTACTTC; CDR3: CASSYGSGGVYEQYF
D: TRBD2; size: many; J: TRBJ2-7; V: TRBV27; DNA: TGTGCCAGCTCCCTCGGACTAGCGGGAGTCCACGAGCAGTACTTC; CDR3: CASSLGLAGVHEQYF
D: TRBD2; size: .; J: TRBJ2-2; V: TRBV24-1; DNA: TGTGCCACCAGTGAAGGCTCCGGGACTAGCGGGAGAGGGCTGTTTTTT; CDR3: CATSEGSGTSGRGLFF
D: .; size: few; J: TRBJ1-1; V: TRBV12-3/TRBV12-4; DNA: TGTGCCAGCAGTGGTCGTCACCAGGGGGAAGCTTTCTTT; CDR3: CASSGRHQGEAFF
D: .; size: few; J: TRBJ2-5; V: TRBV28; DNA: TGTGCCAGCAGTCCAGGACGGGACCAAGAGACCCAGTACTTC; CDR3: CASSPGRDQETQYF
D: TRBD1; size: few; J: TRBJ2-5; V: TRBV2; DNA: TGTGCCAGCAGTGCTGGCAGGGGGCGCTTCGAGACCCAGTACTTC; CDR3: CASSAGRGRFETQYF
D: .; size: .; J: TRBJ1-1; V: TRBV28; DNA: TGTGCCAGCAGCCCTAGTCTTCCGGGTAGGCCTGAAGCTTTCTTT; CDR3: CASSPSLPGRPEAFF
D: TRBD1; size: few; J: TRBJ2-5; V: TRBV7-3; DNA: TGTGCCAGCAGCCTAGGCCATTACAGGGGTCGCGAGACCCAGTACTTC; CDR3: CASSLGHYRGRETQYF
D: .; size: many; J: TRBJ2-5; V: TRBV30; DNA: TGTGCCTGGAGTCGGTTGTCGCCAGGGGAGACCCAGTACTTC; CDR3: CAWSRLSPGETQYF
D: .; size: many; J: TRBJ1-2; V: TRBV18; DNA: TGTGCCAGCCGTACCAGTAGGTCTAACTATGGCTACACCTTC; CDR3: CASRTSRSNYGYTF
D: .; size: .; J: TRBJ2-5; V: TRBV11-2; DNA: TGTGCCAGCAGCTGGGCGGCAGGGGAGGGCGAGACCCAGTACTTC; CDR3: CASSWAAGEGETQYF
D: .; size: many; J: TRBJ2-1; V: TRBV5-6; DNA: TGTGCCAGCAGCCGGGTACCTAGCCTCAGCGGGAATGAGCAGTTCTTC; CDR3: CASSRVPSLSGNEQFF
D: .; size: few; J: TRBJ2-2; V: TRBV12-3/TRBV12-4; DNA: TGTGCCAGCAGTTGGCTAGGGAACACCGGGGAGCTGTTTTTT; CDR3: CASSWLGNTGELFF
D: TRBD1; size: few; J: TRBJ1-5; V: TRBV19; DNA: TGTGCCAGCGGACAGGCATATAGCAATCAGCCCCAGCATTTT; CDR3: CASGQAYSNQPQHF
D: .; size: .; J: TRBJ2-7; V: TRBV3-1; DNA: TGTGCCAGCAGCTGGAGGCAGGAGGACCACGAGCAGTACTTC; CDR3: CASSWRQEDHEQYF
D: TRBD2; size: many; J: TRBJ2-5; V: TRBV12-3/TRBV12-4; DNA: TGTGCCAGCAGTCTTCGGACTAGCGGGAGGGCCGGCGAGACCCAGTACTTC; CDR3: CASSLRTSGRAGETQYF
D: .; size: many; J: TRBJ2-7; V: TRBV6-5; DNA: TGTGCCAGCAGTTACACCCGGGACACGATAACCTACGAGCAGTACTTC; CDR3: CASSYTRDTITYEQYF
D: TRBD2; size: .; J: TRBJ2-7; V: TRBV11-2; DNA: TGTGCCAGCAGCCCAAGACTAGCGGGAGCTTTTTACGAGCAGTACTTC; CDR3: CASSPRLAGAFYEQYF
D: .; size: many; J: TRBJ1-2; V: TRBV20-1; DNA: TGCAGTGCTAAGGACAAGAACTATGGCTACACCTTC; CDR3: CSAKDKNYGYTF
D: TRBD2; size: many; J: TRBJ2-7; V: TRBV2; DNA: TGTGCCAGCAAAAAACTAGCGGGGCGGCTCGAGCAGTACTTC; CDR3: CASKKLAGRLEQYF